This T cell receptor beta chain was profiled in a study of T cells in tumors after PD-1 blockade. General study points: Blood contained about 44% of the tumor's TCR clonotypes.

As regards this clone: Its antigen is undetermined. At one boundary the junction diverges from the germline segment, which might be a read error.

The data were produced by immunoSEQ multiplex PCR, yet TCRdb's version contains in-frame clones alone and is incomplete. The table lists 30,000 to 35,000 clones, roughly 76% of them singletons, with under 40% in the top ten. This CDR3 comprises 12 residues. Germline V gene sequence: CDR1 SGHDT, CDR2 YYEEEE. The sequence was obtained from a human donor with basal cell carcinoma. Source: PBMCs, taken after anti-PD-1 treatment. The rearrangement uses TRBV5-6 and TRBJ2-5; D is unresolved. This chain's CDR3 is CASSLGGPGHHF. For the CDR3, the DNA is TGTGCCAGCAGCTTGGGTGGTCCCGGTCACCACTTC. The entire variable domain, with the rest obtained from reference TRBV5-6 and TRBJ2-5, is as follows: DAGVTQSPTHLIKTRGQQVTLRCSPKSGHDTVSWYQQALGQGPQFIFQYYEEEERQRGNFPDRFSGHQFPNYSSELNVNALLLGDSALYLCASSLGGPGHHFGPGTRLLVL.